These T cell receptor beta chains were read from a single sample in a study of T cell responses to AZD1222 COVID-19 vaccine. Profiling relied on immunoSEQ multiplex PCR, and the TCRdb table lists in-frame clones only, not all of them. Among 90,000 to 120,000 clones, about nine tenths were seen once, and the ten largest hold under 9.5%. Sequenced here: peripheral blood, sampled 28 days after the second AZD1222 dose. The source is an adult who received the AZD1222 COVID-19 vaccine. Both conserved end residues are part of each CDR3. D genes are given only for firm matches. Some rows mark clone size as missing; the rest say once, few, many or name a class of expanded clone.

V gene: TRBV24-1; D gene: TRBD2; J gene: TRBJ2-1; clone size: NA; CDR3 DNA: TGTGCCACCAGTGATCGGACTAGTGCCTACAATGAGCAGTTCTTC; CDR3 protein: CATSDRTSAYNEQFF
V gene: TRBV5-1; D gene: TRBD1; J gene: TRBJ1-2; clone size: NA; CDR3 DNA: TGCGCCAGCAGGACAGAACAGGGGATTAACTATGGCTACACCTTC; CDR3 protein: CASRTEQGINYGYTF
V gene: TRBV9; D gene: TRBD2; J gene: TRBJ2-2; clone size: NA; CDR3 DNA: TGTGCCAGCAGCGTCGATAGCGGGGGCCTCGCCGGGGAGCTGTTTTTT; CDR3 protein: CASSVDSGGLAGELFF
V gene: TRBV9; D gene: TRBD2; J gene: TRBJ2-2; clone size: NA; CDR3 DNA: TGTGCCAGCAGCGTGTATGGTAGCGGGGGCACCGGGGAGCTGTTTTTT; CDR3 protein: CASSVYGSGGTGELFF
V gene: TRBV19; D gene: NA; J gene: TRBJ1-5; clone size: NA; CDR3 DNA: TGTGCCAGTAATGGGGGTCATAGCAATCAGCCCCAGCATTTT; CDR3 protein: CASNGGHSNQPQHF
V gene: TRBV7-8; D gene: NA; J gene: TRBJ2-7; clone size: once; CDR3 DNA: TGTGCCAGCAGCTTCTTTGGACGGACAGTTGCCTACGAGCAGTACTTC; CDR3 protein: CASSFFGRTVAYEQYF
V gene: TRBV5-5; D gene: TRBD1; J gene: TRBJ2-5; clone size: NA; CDR3 DNA: TGTGCCAGCAGCTTACCCAAGGGACAGAAAGAGACCCAGTACTTC; CDR3 protein: CASSLPKGQKETQYF
V gene: TRBV27; D gene: NA; J gene: TRBJ1-4; clone size: NA; CDR3 DNA: TGTGCCAGCAGTTTAAGGTTCCAGGGGTGGGAAAAACTGTTTTTT; CDR3 protein: CASSLRFQGWEKLFF
V gene: TRBV5-4; D gene: NA; J gene: TRBJ1-4; clone size: NA; CDR3 DNA: TGTGCCAGCAGCTATACGGCAGGAAAGGGTGAAAAACTGTTTTTT; CDR3 protein: CASSYTAGKGEKLFF
V gene: TRBV5-4; D gene: NA; J gene: TRBJ2-5; clone size: NA; CDR3 DNA: TGTGCCAGCAGCCGGGAGAGGGGGACAGAGACCCAGTACTTC; CDR3 protein: CASSRERGTETQYF
V gene: TRBV2; D gene: NA; J gene: TRBJ1-4; clone size: NA; CDR3 DNA: TGTGCCAGCGGTGGCGGAACTAATGAAAAACTGTTTTTT; CDR3 protein: CASGGGTNEKLFF
V gene: TRBV24-1; D gene: TRBD2; J gene: TRBJ2-1; clone size: NA; CDR3 DNA: TGTGCCACCAGCCCCGGACTAGCGGGAGAGAGCTCCTACAATGAGCAGTTCTTC; CDR3 protein: CATSPGLAGESSYNEQFF
V gene: TRBV2; D gene: NA; J gene: TRBJ1-5; clone size: NA; CDR3 DNA: TGTGCCAGCAGTCTAGATAACAGGGTCCATCAGCCCCAGCATTTT; CDR3 protein: CASSLDNRVHQPQHF
V gene: TRBV4-2; D gene: NA; J gene: TRBJ2-3; clone size: NA; CDR3 DNA: TGTGCCAGCAGCCAGGAAGTCACTGACTGGGGGCGTCGGGTCACGCAGTATTTT; CDR3 protein: CASSQEVTDWGRRVTQYF
V gene: TRBV30; D gene: NA; J gene: TRBJ2-1; clone size: NA; CDR3 DNA: TGTGCCTGGAGTGCACGGGCTGACAATGAGCAGTTCTTC; CDR3 protein: CAWSARADNEQFF
V gene: TRBV15; D gene: TRBD1; J gene: TRBJ1-3; clone size: NA; CDR3 DNA: TGTGCCACCAGTCGGAACAGGGGAACTGGAAACACCATATATTTT; CDR3 protein: CATSRNRGTGNTIYF
V gene: TRBV6-5; D gene: NA; J gene: TRBJ1-1; clone size: NA; CDR3 DNA: TGTGCCAGCAGTTCCCAGCTACTAAACACTGAAGCTTTCTTT; CDR3 protein: CASSSQLLNTEAFF
V gene: TRBV28; D gene: NA; J gene: TRBJ1-3; clone size: once; CDR3 DNA: TGTGCCAGCAATCGGCGGGTGTCGGGGGTAGGTGGAAACACCATATATTTT; CDR3 protein: CASNRRVSGVGGNTIYF
V gene: TRBV5-1; D gene: TRBD1; J gene: TRBJ1-2; clone size: few; CDR3 DNA: TGCGCCAGTCATCCACAGGGGGCACAAGTTTATGGCTACACCTTC; CDR3 protein: CASHPQGAQVYGYTF
V gene: TRBV28; D gene: TRBD1; J gene: TRBJ2-7; clone size: NA; CDR3 DNA: TGTGCCAGCACCGGGACAGGGTTAACCCCGAAACCCTACGAGCAGTACTTC; CDR3 protein: CASTGTGLTPKPYEQYF
V gene: TRBV6-1; D gene: TRBD1; J gene: TRBJ2-7; clone size: NA; CDR3 DNA: TGTGCCAGCAGCGAAGGACAGGGAGGCTACGAGCAGTACTTC; CDR3 protein: CASSEGQGGYEQYF
V gene: TRBV29-1; D gene: NA; J gene: TRBJ2-3; clone size: once; CDR3 DNA: TGCAGCGTCAACGGACCGACAGATACGCAGTATTTT; CDR3 protein: CSVNGPTDTQYF
V gene: TRBV5-1; D gene: NA; J gene: TRBJ2-1; clone size: NA; CDR3 DNA: TGCGCCAGCAGGGTCGGCAATGAGCAGTTCTTC; CDR3 protein: CASRVGNEQFF
V gene: TRBV4-1; D gene: TRBD1; J gene: TRBJ2-5; clone size: few; CDR3 DNA: TGCGCCAGCAGTCCGGGCAGGGGGCTTCTGGAGACCCAGTACTTC; CDR3 protein: CASSPGRGLLETQYF
V gene: TRBV19; D gene: NA; J gene: TRBJ1-2; clone size: once; CDR3 DNA: TGTGCCAGTAGTATCGCATTCGGACCGACCGGCGGCTACACCTTC; CDR3 protein: CASSIAFGPTGGYTF
V gene: TRBV6-5; D gene: TRBD2; J gene: TRBJ2-7; clone size: NA; CDR3 DNA: TGTGCCAGCAGTTACTCCGCCGGGAGGCCCCTAGCGCAGTACTTC; CDR3 protein: CASSYSAGRPLAQYF
V gene: TRBV5-4; D gene: NA; J gene: TRBJ1-2; clone size: NA; CDR3 DNA: TGTGCCAGCAGCCATCGACAGGATAACTATGGCTACACCTTC; CDR3 protein: CASSHRQDNYGYTF
V gene: TRBV12-5; D gene: NA; J gene: TRBJ1-4; clone size: NA; CDR3 DNA: TGTGCTAGTGGGGGGGGAACATTGGCTGAAAAACTGTTTTTT; CDR3 protein: CASGGGTLAEKLFF
V gene: TRBV7-6; D gene: NA; J gene: TRBJ1-4; clone size: NA; CDR3 DNA: TGTGCCAGCAGCTTAACAGGGACAACTAATGAAAAACTGTTTTTT; CDR3 protein: CASSLTGTTNEKLFF
V gene: TRBV19; D gene: NA; J gene: TRBJ1-2; clone size: NA; CDR3 DNA: TGTGCCAGTAGTCCGGGCCCCGCACTTGGCTACACCTTC; CDR3 protein: CASSPGPALGYTF
V gene: TRBV28; D gene: NA; J gene: TRBJ2-5; clone size: NA; CDR3 DNA: TGTGCCAGCAGCCCCCGGGGAGCACAAGAGACCCAGTACTTC; CDR3 protein: CASSPRGAQETQYF